The rows below give T cell receptor beta chains drawn from one sample of a study of control samples from healthy donors and cancer patients. The assay was immunoSEQ multiplex PCR, and TCRdb's table has in-frame clones only and misses some. Altogether about 140,000 clones are present, 90% to 95% being singletons, with the ten largest covering around 13%. What was sequenced was blood. The receptors here all came from a man aged 35 to 55 in good health. Each CDR3 is given with its conserved first and last residue. The D gene is left open where the match is weak. Only some rows state a clone size, as once, few, many or a class for expanded clones.

v_gene	d_gene	abundance	j_gene	CDR3aa	CDR3nt
TRBV9	.	.	TRBJ1-3	CASSVGSGNTIYF	TGTGCCAGCAGCGTAGGATCTGGAAACACCATATATTTT
TRBV4-1	.	.	TRBJ1-1	CASSQVMGPTGTEAFF	TGCGCCAGCAGCCAAGTTATGGGACCGACGGGCACTGAAGCTTTCTTT
TRBV6-5	.	.	TRBJ2-1	CASSYIQGSSNEQFF	TGTGCCAGCAGTTATATCCAGGGGTCGAGCAATGAGCAGTTCTTC
TRBV2	.	.	TRBJ1-1	CASSEIKVLNTEAFF	TGTGCCAGCAGTGAAATCAAGGTACTGAACACTGAAGCTTTCTTT
TRBV5-6	.	.	TRBJ1-1	CASPPVIVNTEAFF	TGTGCCAGTCCCCCCGTGATCGTGAACACTGAAGCTTTCTTT
TRBV27	.	.	TRBJ2-5	CASSSTGIWQETQYF	TGTGCCAGCAGTTCAACCGGGATCTGGCAAGAGACCCAGTACTTC
TRBV4-1	.	.	TRBJ1-5	CASSQEGSPFSNQPQHF	TGCGCCAGCAGCCAAGAAGGTAGTCCGTTTAGCAATCAGCCCCAGCATTTT
TRBV3-1/TRBV3-2	.	.	TRBJ2-7	CASSQDNDEQYF	TGTGCCAGCAGCCAAGATAATGACGAGCAGTACTTC
TRBV6-4	TRBD2	.	TRBJ2-1	CASSVLSGGPYNEQFF	TGTGCCAGCAGTGTACTTAGCGGGGGGCCTTACAATGAGCAGTTCTTC
TRBV28	.	.	TRBJ2-4	CASSLIPGAGDIQYF	TGTGCCAGCAGTTTAATCCCAGGGGCTGGGGACATTCAGTACTTC
TRBV27	.	.	TRBJ2-7	CASSFGQNYEQYF	TGTGCCAGCAGTTTCGGACAAAACTACGAGCAGTACTTC
TRBV18	TRBD1	.	TRBJ2-7	CASSPVHPGGDYEQYF	TGTGCCAGCTCACCAGTCCATCCAGGGGGCGACTACGAGCAGTACTTC
TRBV28	.	once	TRBJ1-6	CASSTLDSPFGHSSSYNSPLHF	TGTGCCAGCAGTACTCTTGATTCCCCATTCGGACACTCGAGCTCCTATAATTCACCCCTCCACTTT
TRBV2	TRBD2	.	TRBJ2-2	CASSERLAGNTGELFF	TGTGCCAGCAGTGAAAGACTAGCGGGGAACACCGGGGAGCTGTTTTTT
TRBV19	.	.	TRBJ1-2	CASHGDRTYGYTF	TGTGCCAGCCACGGGGACCGTACCTATGGCTACACCTTC
TRBV7-9	TRBD1	once	TRBJ2-7	CASSLRQGPYEQYF	TGTGCCAGCAGCTTAAGACAGGGGCCCTACGAGCAGTACTTC
TRBV6-5	.	.	TRBJ2-3	CASSPTQGGGDTQYF	TGTGCCAGCAGTCCAACACAGGGAGGTGGAGATACGCAGTATTTT
TRBV7-6	TRBD2	.	TRBJ2-7	CASSRPLAGGPYEQYF	TGTGCCAGCAGCCGTCCACTAGCGGGGGGGCCCTACGAGCAGTACTTC
TRBV18	.	.	TRBJ2-7	CASSPKAGVSYEQYF	TGTGCCAGCTCACCAAAGGCAGGGGTCTCCTACGAGCAGTACTTC
TRBV5-1	TRBD1	.	TRBJ1-6	CASRGTGDRSPLHF	TGCGCCAGCAGGGGGACAGGGGACCGTTCACCCCTCCACTTT
TRBV6-5	.	.	TRBJ1-1	CASQGFGYTEAFF	TGTGCCAGCCAGGGTTTCGGGTACACTGAAGCTTTCTTT
TRBV13	TRBD1	.	TRBJ1-3	CASSTDRGSAGNTIYF	TGTGCCAGCAGCACAGACAGGGGAAGTGCTGGAAACACCATATATTTT
TRBV5-4	.	.	TRBJ1-1	CASSFKAGNTEAFF	TGTGCCAGCAGCTTTAAGGCCGGGAACACTGAAGCTTTCTTT
TRBV27	.	.	TRBJ2-1	CASSLDGIFLGDNEQFF	TGTGCCAGCAGTTTGGATGGAATTTTTCTGGGGGACAATGAGCAGTTCTTC
TRBV30	.	.	TRBJ2-7	CAWSVLGYEQYF	TGTGCCTGGAGTGTTCTGGGCTACGAGCAGTACTTC
TRBV21-1	.	once	TRBJ1-1	CASSITQGGNTEAFF	TGTGCCAGCAGCATAACCCAGGGGGGGAACACTGAAGCTTTCTTT
TRBV10-3	TRBD1	.	TRBJ1-6	CAISLEAGGNSPLHF	TGTGCCATCAGCCTCGAGGCAGGGGGTAATTCACCCCTCCACTTT
TRBV4-1	.	.	TRBJ1-4	CASSQVVGNEKLFF	TGCGCCAGCAGCCAAGTAGTGGGGAATGAAAAACTGTTTTTT
TRBV19	TRBD2	.	TRBJ2-1	CASSFDGASGISYNEQFF	TGTGCCAGTAGTTTCGATGGGGCTAGCGGGATCTCCTACAATGAGCAGTTCTTC
TRBV4-1	.	.	TRBJ1-1	CASSQVRSKNTEAFF	TGCGCCAGCAGCCAAGTTAGAAGTAAGAACACTGAAGCTTTCTTT
TRBV3-1/TRBV3-2	.	.	TRBJ1-6	CASSPPLLDSPLHF	TGTGCCAGCAGCCCCCCCCTTCTTGATTCACCCCTCCACTTT
TRBV9	.	.	TRBJ1-2	CASTEQDSYGYTF	TGTGCCAGCACCGAACAGGACAGCTATGGCTACACCTTC
TRBV6-6	TRBD2	.	TRBJ2-7	CASRETSGSYEQYF	TGTGCCAGCAGGGAGACTAGCGGTTCCTACGAGCAGTACTTC
TRBV5-1	TRBD1	.	TRBJ2-7	CASSPGAGGFYEQYF	TGCGCCAGCTCCCCCGGGGCAGGGGGCTTCTACGAGCAGTACTTC
TRBV4-2	TRBD1	.	TRBJ1-1	CASSPSTGQTLNTEAFF	TGTGCCAGCAGCCCCTCCACGGGACAGACCTTGAACACTGAAGCTTTCTTT
TRBV28	.	.	TRBJ2-1	CASSSYSEGAANEQFF	TGTGCCAGCAGCAGTTATTCCGAGGGTGCAGCAAATGAGCAGTTCTTC
TRBV5-6	.	.	TRBJ2-5	CASSLMTGPRQETQYF	TGTGCCAGCAGCTTAATGACAGGTCCTCGCCAAGAGACCCAGTACTTC
TRBV9	TRBD1	.	TRBJ2-7	CASSAYGQGAYEQYF	TGTGCCAGCAGCGCCTACGGACAGGGCGCCTACGAGCAGTACTTC
TRBV11-2	.	.	TRBJ2-7	CASSPKWGGGEQYF	TGTGCCAGCAGCCCGAAGTGGGGGGGCGGGGAGCAGTACTTC
TRBV5-5	TRBD1	once	TRBJ2-7	CASSGGQELFSYEQYF	TGTGCCAGCAGCGGGGGACAGGAGCTTTTCTCCTACGAGCAGTACTTC
TRBV9	TRBD2	.	TRBJ2-1	CASSATSGRGNEQFF	TGTGCCAGCAGCGCAACTAGCGGGAGGGGCAATGAGCAGTTCTTC
TRBV2	.	.	TRBJ2-7	CASTNSGREQYF	TGTGCCAGCACCAACTCTGGTAGAGAGCAGTACTTC
TRBV10-3	.	.	TRBJ1-4	CAISELGEGIREKLFF	TGTGCCATCAGTGAGTTAGGCGAGGGTATTCGTGAAAAACTGTTTTTT
TRBV6-2/TRBV6-3	.	.	TRBJ2-7	CASSNSLGKSGGYEQYF	TGTGCCAGCAGTAACTCTCTCGGGAAAAGTGGGGGCTACGAGCAGTACTTC
TRBV5-4	TRBD1	.	TRBJ1-2	CASSFRGREFYGYTF	TGTGCCAGCAGCTTCAGGGGGCGGGAGTTCTATGGCTACACCTTC
TRBV18	TRBD1	.	TRBJ1-6	CASSTMGQGNSPLHF	TGTGCCAGCTCAACTATGGGACAGGGAAATTCACCCCTCCACTTT
TRBV7-8	.	.	TRBJ1-1	CASRPLINTEAFF	TGTGCCAGCAGGCCTCTGATAAACACTGAAGCTTTCTTT
TRBV5-1	TRBD1	.	TRBJ2-5	CASSYSDRGRGTQYF	TGCGCCAGCAGCTACTCGGACAGGGGGAGGGGGACCCAGTACTTC
TRBV4-2	.	.	TRBJ1-5	CASSQDQRNQPQHF	TGTGCCAGCAGCCAAGATCAGCGGAATCAGCCCCAGCATTTT
TRBV6-5	.	.	TRBJ1-2	CASSYGPTPLGGYTF	TGTGCCAGCAGTTACGGACCGACCCCTCTCGGGGGCTACACCTTC
TRBV18	.	.	TRBJ2-2	CASSLLAGELFF	TGTGCCAGCTCACTCCTAGCCGGGGAGCTGTTTTTT
TRBV28	.	.	TRBJ1-1	CASIWGGTEAFF	TGTGCCAGCATCTGGGGGGGGACTGAAGCTTTCTTT
TRBV7-9	TRBD1	.	TRBJ1-2	CASSLARGTGHYGYTF	TGTGCCAGCAGCTTAGCGCGCGGGACAGGGCACTATGGCTACACCTTC
TRBV28	.	.	TRBJ1-1	CASSFWNTEAFF	TGTGCCAGCAGTTTCTGGAACACTGAAGCTTTCTTT
TRBV7-9	TRBD1	.	TRBJ2-7	CASSSRTGGAYEQYF	TGTGCCAGCAGCTCAAGGACAGGGGGCGCCTACGAGCAGTACTTC
TRBV10-3	TRBD1	.	TRBJ1-6	CAITTTGLNSPLHF	TGTGCCATCACTACGACAGGGCTGAATTCACCCCTCCACTTT
TRBV7-9	.	once	TRBJ2-5	CASSSASEETQYF	TGTGCCAGCAGCTCCGCCTCAGAAGAGACCCAGTACTTC
TRBV7-9	.	.	TRBJ2-7	CASSLSSEQYF	TGTGCCAGCAGCTTATCATCGGAGCAGTACTTC
TRBV3-1/TRBV3-2	TRBD2	.	TRBJ2-1	CASSWTSGGYNEQFF	TGTGCCAGCAGCTGGACTAGCGGGGGCTACAATGAGCAGTTCTTC